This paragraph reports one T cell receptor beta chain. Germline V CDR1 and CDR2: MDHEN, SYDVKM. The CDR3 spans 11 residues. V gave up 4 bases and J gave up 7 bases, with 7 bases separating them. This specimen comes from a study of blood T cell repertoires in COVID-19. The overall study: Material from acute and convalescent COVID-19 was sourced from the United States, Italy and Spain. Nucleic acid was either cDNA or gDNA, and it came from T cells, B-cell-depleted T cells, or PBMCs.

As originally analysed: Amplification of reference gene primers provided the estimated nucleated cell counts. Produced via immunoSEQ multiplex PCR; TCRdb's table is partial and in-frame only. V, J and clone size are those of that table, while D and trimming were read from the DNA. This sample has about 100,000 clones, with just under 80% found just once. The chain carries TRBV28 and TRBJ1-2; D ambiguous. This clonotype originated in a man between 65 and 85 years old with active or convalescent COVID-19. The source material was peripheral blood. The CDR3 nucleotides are TGTGCCAGCAGTTCCTTGTCTGGCTACACCTTC. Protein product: CASSSLSGYTF.